This TCR beta chain derives from a study of persistence of HIV-infected CD4 T cells. The immunoSEQ assay was version 4, run in survey mode. Repertoires were generated with immunoSEQ multiplex PCR, while TCRdb's copy carries only in-frame clones and drops some. Among about 30,000 clones listed, approximately 70% were seen once. Overlapping HIV-1 Gag 15-mer peptides at approximately 0.91 ug per peptide per mL were used. CD4+ T cells upregulating both CD40 ligand and CD69 were sorted as responding cells. These HIV-1-infected adults initiated suppressive ART in chronic infection. Before stimulation, PBMCs underwent CD8+ T cell depletion. There are 14 residues in the CDR3. Trimming took off 1 base at V and 0 bases at J, with 6 bases between the two ends. Germline CDR1 reads SGHVS; CDR2 reads FQNEAQ. Study-level findings and limits: Degenerate expanded CDR3beta sequences were enriched among CMV- and Gag-responding cells.

In regard to this clone: The antigen is not known.

V gene TRBV7-8 combines with J gene TRBJ1-1, with a possible D match to TRBD1 (5 bases). The sequence was obtained from an adult man with HIV who was CMV-seropositive. The material was CD4+ T cells sorted from PBMCs after roughly 18-hour stimulation, obtained from a patient who received antiretroviral therapy. The chain's CDR3 is CASSLGDLNTEAFF. CDR3 DNA sequence: TGTGCCAGCAGCTTAGGGGACTTGAACACTGAAGCTTTCTTT. The full variable domain, rest sourced from reference TRBV7-8 and TRBJ1-1, is GAGVSQSPRYKVAKRGQDVALRCDPISGHVSLFWYQQALGQGPEFLTYFQNEAQLDKSGLPSDRFFAERPEGSVSTLKIQRTQQEDSAVYLCASSLGDLNTEAFFGQGTRLTVV.